These 18 T cell receptor beta chains came from one sample sequenced in a study of shared clonotypes between healthy human individuals. Sequencing was performed with immunoSEQ multiplex PCR; in TCRdb, only in-frame clones are kept and a portion is missing. This sample has 730,000 or so clones, with around 72% found just once. The sample comprised memory CD4+ T cells sorted from blood. Sample subset: CD45RA-negative fraction. The receptors come from a young woman in good health.

This clone is a singleton in its sample. The V gene is TRBV4-1, the J gene TRBJ2-5; 10 bases are a match to TRBD1. J lost 5 bases, V lost 3 bases, and 3 bases had no gene match. Germline CDR1 and CDR2: MGHRA and YSYEKL. There are 14 residues in the CDR3. The CDR3 loop reads CASSQTGGWETQYF. The CDR3 DNA sequence: TGCGCCAGCAGCCAGACAGGGGGCTGGGAGACCCAGTACTTC.

This sequence joins TRBV6-4 and TRBJ2-6, with no clear D. V was trimmed by 7 bases and J by 0 bases, leaving 10 bases between them. The germline gives CDR1 MRHNA, CDR2 SNTAGT. The CDR3 sequence is 15 residues long. CDR3 loop: CASIGRSSGANVLTF. CDR3 sequence (DNA): TGTGCCAGCATCGGCCGTAGCTCTGGGGCCAACGTCCTGACTTTC.

V gene TRBV2 combines with J gene TRBJ2-7, with 9 positions matching TRBD1. V lost 6 bases, J lost 4 bases, and 7 bases stayed unmatched. Germline V gene lookup returns CDR1 SNHLY and CDR2 FYNNEI. CDR3 size: 14 residues. The CDR3 sequence is CASSPGQGMYEQYF. The DNA for the CDR3 is TGTGCCAGCAGCCCCGGACAGGGGATGTACGAGCAGTACTTC.

The gene calls are TRBV5-4 and TRBJ1-4; unclear D gene. The CDR3 spans 14 residues. The germline V and J ends were trimmed by 0 bases and 8 bases, with 11 bases remaining between them. Germline CDR1 is SGHNT and CDR2 is YYREEE (reference sequence). Here the CDR3 reads CASSLGGRKEKLFF. CDR3 nucleotides: TGTGCCAGCAGCTTGGGAGGGCGTAAGGAAAAACTGTTTTTT.

Comments on this clone: The junction departs from the called germline gene at one end, perhaps through a read error. The J gene is TRBJ2-1, the V gene TRBV7-9, with 7 bases matching TRBD2. Looked up from germline, CDR1 is SEHNR and CDR2 is FQNEAQ (reference sequence). The CDR3 extends over 12 amino acids. The CDR3 nucleotides are TGTGCCAGCAGCTTAGGGGGTCGACTAGCAGTCTTC. Translated, it gives CASSLGGRLAVF.

J is TRBJ1-2 and V is TRBV28; no clear D. The length of the CDR3 is 14 residues. Per the germline V gene, CDR1 is MDHEN and CDR2 is SYDVKM. V lost 3 bases and J lost 0, with 8 bases in between. Written as DNA, the CDR3 is TGTGCCAGCAGTTTGGGCACTACTAACTATGGCTACACCTTC. Translated: CASSLGTTNYGYTF.

The chain couples TRBV18 to TRBJ2-7; 7 bases are a match to TRBD1. Looked up from germline, CDR1 is KGHSH and CDR2 is LQKENI. Trimming removed 5 bases from V and 5 bases from J; junction bases left unmatched: 9. This CDR3 region has 14 residues. CDR3 in DNA: TGTGCCAGCTCAACGATCCGGGACAGTCACGAGCAGTACTTC. Translating gives CASSTIRDSHEQYF.

The rearrangement joins TRBV27 to TRBJ2-7, with TRBD2 matching over 11 bases. After removal of 6 bases from V and 1 base from J, the junction contained 8 bases not matched to a gene. The CDR3 runs to 16 residues. The germline gives CDR1 MNHEY, CDR2 SMNVEV (reference sequence). The CDR3 bases are TGTGCCAGCAGCCGCGTCCTAGCGGGAGGTTCCTACGAGCAGTACTTC. It is translated as CASSRVLAGGSYEQYF.

The chain links TRBV5-6 to TRBJ2-3; 7 bases line up with TRBD1. This CDR3 is built from 14 residues. V shed 5 bases, J shed 4 bases, and the junction held 7 bases outside the gene matches. The germline CDR1 and CDR2 sequences are SGHDT and YYEEEE. The chain's CDR3 is CASRDRALPDTQYF. The CDR3 DNA is TGTGCCAGCAGAGACAGGGCGCTCCCAGATACGCAGTATTTT.

The rearrangement joins TRBV5-1 to TRBJ2-7; D perhaps matches TRBD1 (5 bases). V lost 4 bases to trimming and J lost 0 bases, with 11 bases between them. This CDR3 comprises 14 residues. Germline-derived CDR1 and CDR2 are SGHRS and YFSETQ. DNA of the CDR3: TGCGCCAGCAGCCCCAGGGTTTTCTCCTACGAGCAGTACTTC. Encoded protein: CASSPRVFSYEQYF.

This clone was recorded only once. The CDR3 spells CASVGGSRTDTQYF. The DNA of the CDR3 is TGTGCCAGCGTAGGCGGGAGTCGCACAGATACGCAGTATTTT. The chain combines TRBV7-9 with TRBJ2-3; 7 bases are a match to TRBD2. The germline CDR1 and CDR2 sequences are SEHNR and FQNEAQ (reference sequence). The CDR3 contains 14 residues. After removal of 8 bases from V and 1 base from J, the junction contained 6 bases not matched to a gene.

The V and J genes are TRBV27 and TRBJ2-7, with TRBD1 matching over 8 bases. Germline assignment: CDR1 MNHEY and CDR2 SMNVEV (reference sequence). J was trimmed by 6 bases and V by 4 bases; bases with no gene match: 8. This CDR3 contains 14 residues. The CDR3 spells CASSYLDRVGEQYF. For the CDR3, the DNA is TGTGCCAGCAGTTATTTGGACAGGGTGGGCGAGCAGTACTTC.

The V gene is TRBV27, the J gene TRBJ1-2, with 12 bases that match TRBD1. Germline V gene sequence: CDR1 MNHEY, CDR2 SMNVEV (reference sequence). J gave up 7 bases and V 10 bases, and 16 bases lay outside the gene matches. CDR3 length equals 16 residues. CDR3 amino acids: CATPHPGQGAPGGYTF. CDR3 nucleotides: TGTGCCACCCCCCATCCGGGACAGGGGGCGCCGGGTGGCTACACCTTC.

The rearrangement joins TRBV28 to TRBJ1-1; TRBD1 might be the D (6 bases). Trimming stripped 6 bases from V and 2 bases from J, with 13 bases between. Germline V lookup: CDR1 MDHEN, CDR2 SYDVKM. The CDR3 contains 14 residues. Here the CDR3 DNA reads TGTGCCAGCAGCCTTAACAGGGAAAACACTGAAGCTTTCTTT. As protein: CASSLNRENTEAFF.

This clone has just one count. CDR3 residues: CASSQDPGGATEAFF. CDR3 nucleotide sequence: TGTGCCAGCTCACAAGACCCAGGGGGCGCGACTGAAGCTTTCTTT. This sequence joins TRBV18 and TRBJ1-1; 8 nucleotides match TRBD1. Germline V gene sequence: CDR1 KGHSH, CDR2 LQKENI. V was pared by 4 bases and J by 5 bases, with 9 bases of the junction left unmatched. This CDR3 is 15 amino acids long.

The rearrangement links TRBV28 to TRBJ2-7, with D tentatively TRBD2 (6 bases). Trimming cost V 6 bases and J 4 bases, with 22 bases left between them. The germline CDR1 and CDR2 sequences are MDHEN and SYDVKM. The CDR3 covers 16 residues. CDR3 sequence (DNA): TGTGCCAGCAGACGAGCTACTCGGACGGGGGATTACGAGCAGTACTTC. It encodes CASRRATRTGDYEQYF. Using reference TRBV28 and TRBJ2-7 for the parts outside the CDR3, the full variable domain is DVKVTQSSRYLVKRTGEKVFLECVQDMDHENMFWYRQDPGLGLRLIYFSYDVKMKEKGDIPEGYSVSREKKERFSLILESASTNQTSMYLCASRRATRTGDYEQYFGPGTRLTVT.

This clone occurred a few times. This CDR3 reads CASSSVQGTLYNEQFF. The CDR3 region has the DNA TGTGCCAGCAGCTCGGTACAGGGGACCCTCTACAATGAGCAGTTCTTC. The V call is TRBV7-9, the J call TRBJ2-1; 7 bases align to TRBD1. Unmatched junction bases numbered 9, after V lost 4 bases and J lost 3 bases. This CDR3 is 16 amino acids long. CDR1 SEHNR and CDR2 FQNEAQ come from the germline V gene (reference sequence). Variable domain in full (rest from reference TRBV7-9 and TRBJ2-1): DTGVSQNPRHKITKRGQNVTFRCDPISEHNRLYWYRQTLGQGPEFLTYFQNEAQLEKSRLLSDRFSAERPKGSFSTLEIQRTEQGDSAMYLCASSSVQGTLYNEQFFGPGTRLTVL.

This chain links TRBV4-1 with TRBJ1-3, with D possibly TRBD1 on 5 matching bases. This CDR3 region has 16 residues. Germline CDR1 and CDR2: MGHRA and YSYEKL. Trimming left V 1 base short and J 0 bases short, with 10 bases between. DNA for the CDR3: TGCGCCAGCAGCCAAGGTCCAGGGAGCTCTGGAAACACCATATATTTT. As protein: CASSQGPGSSGNTIYF.